The entry that follows covers one T cell receptor beta chain sequence. Participant age was roughly 18 to 89 years, and participants resided in about two dozen US areas. Method: immunoSEQ multiplex PCR; TCRdb's copy keeps in-frame clones and lacks some. There are 250,000 to 300,000 clones in the sample; around 89% occur only once, and roughly 8.6% lies in the top ten. This sample is drawn from a study of blood T cell repertoires in COVID-19. Study-wide context: T cells, B-cell-depleted T cells, or PBMCs provided the cDNA or gDNA that served as material.

The CDR3 runs to 16 residues. V dropped 3 bases and J dropped 3; count of bases not matched to a gene: 6. Germline-derived CDR1 and CDR2 are LNHDA and SQIVND (reference sequence). The chain has TRBV19 and TRBJ2-3, with 10 bases lining up with TRBD1. The receptor was derived from a man aged 40-55 years who had recovered from COVID-19. The sequencing sample was made of PBMCs or T cells enriched from blood (not recorded which). This CDR3 reads CASSIQAGQGTDTQYF. CDR3 DNA sequence: TGTGCCAGTAGTATTCAGGCGGGACAGGGGACAGATACGCAGTATTTT.